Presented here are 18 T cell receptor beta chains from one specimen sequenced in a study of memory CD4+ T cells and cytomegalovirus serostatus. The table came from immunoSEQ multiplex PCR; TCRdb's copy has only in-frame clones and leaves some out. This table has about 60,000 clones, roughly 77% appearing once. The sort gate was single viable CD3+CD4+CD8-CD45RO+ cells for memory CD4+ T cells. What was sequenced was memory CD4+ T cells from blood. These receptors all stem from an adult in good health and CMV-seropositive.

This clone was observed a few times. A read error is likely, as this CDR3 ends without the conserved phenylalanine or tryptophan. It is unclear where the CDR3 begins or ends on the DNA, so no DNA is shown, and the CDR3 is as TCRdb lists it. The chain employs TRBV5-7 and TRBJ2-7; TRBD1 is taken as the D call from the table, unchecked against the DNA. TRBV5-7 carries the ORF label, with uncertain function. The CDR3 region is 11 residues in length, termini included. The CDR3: CASSFRDRGKI.

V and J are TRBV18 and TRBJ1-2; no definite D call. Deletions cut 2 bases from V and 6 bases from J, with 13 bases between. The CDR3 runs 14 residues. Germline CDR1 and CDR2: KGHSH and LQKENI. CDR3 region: CASSPALRGDGYTF. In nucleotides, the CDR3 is TGTGCCAGCTCACCAGCCCTAAGAGGAGATGGCTACACCTTC.

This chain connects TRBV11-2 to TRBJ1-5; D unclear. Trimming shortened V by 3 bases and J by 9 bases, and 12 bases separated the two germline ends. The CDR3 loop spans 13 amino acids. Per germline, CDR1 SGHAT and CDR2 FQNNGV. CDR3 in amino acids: CASSLDLQRPQHF. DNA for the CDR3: TGTGCCAGCAGCTTGGATCTACAACGGCCCCAGCATTTT. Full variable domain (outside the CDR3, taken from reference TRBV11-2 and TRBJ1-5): EAGVAQSPRYKIIEKRQSVAFWCNPISGHATLYWYQQILGQGPKLLIQFQNNGVVDDSQLPKDRFSAERLKGVDSTLKIQPAKLEDSAVYLCASSLDLQRPQHFGDGTRLSIL.

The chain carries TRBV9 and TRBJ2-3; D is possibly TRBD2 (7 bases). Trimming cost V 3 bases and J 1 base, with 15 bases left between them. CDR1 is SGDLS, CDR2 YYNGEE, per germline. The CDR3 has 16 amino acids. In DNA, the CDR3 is TGTGCCAGCAGCGGCGGGGAGGGGGGAGGCACAGATACGCAGTATTTT. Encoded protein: CASSGGEGGGTDTQYF. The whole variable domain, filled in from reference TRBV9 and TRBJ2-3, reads DSGVTQTPKHLITATGQRVTLRCSPRSGDLSVYWYQQSLDQGLQFLIQYYNGEERAKGNILERFSAQQFPDLHSELNLSSLELGDSALYFCASSGGEGGGTDTQYFGPGTRLTVL.

CDR3: CATSDPRGLNQPQHF. In nucleotides, the CDR3 is TGTGCCACCAGCGACCCGAGGGGGCTTAATCAGCCCCAGCATTTT. The gene calls are TRBV15 and TRBJ1-5, with 7 bases that match TRBD1. The CDR3 spans 15 residues. The germline gives CDR1 LNHNV, CDR2 YYDKDF (reference sequence). V lost 5 bases to trimming and J lost 4 bases; unmatched junction nucleotides: 8.

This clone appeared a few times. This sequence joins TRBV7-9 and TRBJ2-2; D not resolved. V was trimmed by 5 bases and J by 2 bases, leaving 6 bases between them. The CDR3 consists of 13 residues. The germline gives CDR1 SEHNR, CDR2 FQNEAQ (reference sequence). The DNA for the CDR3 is TGTGCCAGCAGCCGCCAAAACACCGGGGAGCTGTTTTTT. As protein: CASSRQNTGELFF.

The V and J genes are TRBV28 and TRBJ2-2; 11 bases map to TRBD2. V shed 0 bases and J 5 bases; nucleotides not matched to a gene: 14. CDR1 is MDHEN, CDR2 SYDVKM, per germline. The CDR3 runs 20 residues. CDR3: CASSLWLAGGLRTGTGELFF. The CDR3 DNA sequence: TGTGCCAGCAGTTTATGGCTAGCGGGAGGACTACGAACGGGGACCGGGGAGCTGTTTTTT.

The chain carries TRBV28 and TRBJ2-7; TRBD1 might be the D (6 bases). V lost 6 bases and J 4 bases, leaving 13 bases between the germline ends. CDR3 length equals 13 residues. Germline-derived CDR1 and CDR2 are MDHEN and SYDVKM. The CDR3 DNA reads TGTGCCAGCAGACGACAGGCCTCGTACGAGCAGTACTTC. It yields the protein CASRRQASYEQYF.

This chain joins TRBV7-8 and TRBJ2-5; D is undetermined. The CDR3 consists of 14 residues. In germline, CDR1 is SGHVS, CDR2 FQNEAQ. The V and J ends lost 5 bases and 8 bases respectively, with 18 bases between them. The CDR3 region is CASSPPSSGVTQYF. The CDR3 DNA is TGTGCCAGCAGCCCCCCGAGTTCCGGCGTCACCCAGTACTTC.

This CDR3 is CASSAGQGVYGYTF. The DNA for the CDR3 is TGTGCCAGCAGTGCCGGACAGGGTGTCTATGGCTACACCTTC. V usage is TRBV2 and J usage is TRBJ1-2, with 8 bases fitting TRBD1. The CDR3 covers 14 residues. The V gene's germline CDR1 is SNHLY and CDR2 FYNNEI. The V and J ends lost 4 bases and 4 bases, in that order; junction bases with no gene match: 5.

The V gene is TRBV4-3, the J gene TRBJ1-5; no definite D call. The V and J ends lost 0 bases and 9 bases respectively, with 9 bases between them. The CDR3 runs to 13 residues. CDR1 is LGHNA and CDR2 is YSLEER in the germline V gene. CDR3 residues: CASSQEGWGPQHF. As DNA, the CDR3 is TGCGCCAGCAGCCAAGAGGGGTGGGGGCCCCAGCATTTT.

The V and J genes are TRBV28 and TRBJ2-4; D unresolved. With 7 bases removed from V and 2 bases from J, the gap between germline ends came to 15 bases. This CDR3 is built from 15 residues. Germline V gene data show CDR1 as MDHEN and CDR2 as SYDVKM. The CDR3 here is CASTPAQGTKNIQYF. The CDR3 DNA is TGTGCCAGCACTCCGGCCCAAGGAACCAAAAACATTCAGTACTTC. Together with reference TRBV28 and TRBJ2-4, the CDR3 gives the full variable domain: DVKVTQSSRYLVKRTGEKVFLECVQDMDHENMFWYRQDPGLGLRLIYFSYDVKMKEKGDIPEGYSVSREKKERFSLILESASTNQTSMYLCASTPAQGTKNIQYFGAGTRLSVL.

CDR3 sequence (DNA): TGTGCCAGTAGTATCCGGACCCCAGAGAGTGAGCAGTTCTTC. The encoded protein is CASSIRTPESEQFF. The chain employs TRBV19 and TRBJ2-1; no firm D call. From germline, CDR1 is LNHDA and CDR2 SQIVND (reference sequence). There are 14 residues in the CDR3. Trimming left V 3 bases short and J 9 bases short, with 15 bases between.

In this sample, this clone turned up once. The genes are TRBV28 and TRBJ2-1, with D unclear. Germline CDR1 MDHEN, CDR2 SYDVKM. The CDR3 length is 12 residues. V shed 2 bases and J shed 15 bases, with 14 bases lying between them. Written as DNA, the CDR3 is TGTGCCAGCAGTTTAGCCCGGGTTGAGGCGTTCTTC. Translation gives CASSLARVEAFF.

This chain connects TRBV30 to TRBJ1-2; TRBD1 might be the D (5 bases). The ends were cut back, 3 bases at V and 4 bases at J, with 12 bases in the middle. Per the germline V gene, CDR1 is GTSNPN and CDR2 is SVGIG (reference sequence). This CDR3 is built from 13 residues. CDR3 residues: CAWRNRGPYGYTF. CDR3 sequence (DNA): TGTGCCTGGAGAAACCGGGGCCCCTATGGCTACACCTTC.

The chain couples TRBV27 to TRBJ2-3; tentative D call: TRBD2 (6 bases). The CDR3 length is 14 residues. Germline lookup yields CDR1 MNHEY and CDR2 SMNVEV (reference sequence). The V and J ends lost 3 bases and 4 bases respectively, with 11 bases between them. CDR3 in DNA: TGTGCCAGCAGTTTCCGGAGGGGAGCAGATACGCAGTATTTT. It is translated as CASSFRRGADTQYF.

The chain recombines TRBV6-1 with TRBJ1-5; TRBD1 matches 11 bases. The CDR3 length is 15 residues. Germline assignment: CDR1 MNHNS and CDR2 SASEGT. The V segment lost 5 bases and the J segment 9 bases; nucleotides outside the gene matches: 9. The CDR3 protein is CASSLMDRGQGPQHF. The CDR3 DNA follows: TGTGCCAGCAGTCTCATGGACAGGGGGCAGGGGCCCCAGCATTTT.

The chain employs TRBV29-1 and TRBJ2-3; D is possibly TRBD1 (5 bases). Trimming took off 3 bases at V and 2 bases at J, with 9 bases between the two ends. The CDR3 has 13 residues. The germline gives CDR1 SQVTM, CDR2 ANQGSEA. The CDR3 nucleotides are TGCAGCGTTGAGGGCAGGGTCACAGATACGCAGTATTTT. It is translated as CSVEGRVTDTQYF.